The sequence of this T cell receptor beta chain was determined in a study of tumor-infiltrating lymphocytes in oesophageal squamous cell carcinoma. The junction had 4 bases not matched to a gene; V was cut back by 5 bases and J by 4 bases. The CDR3 has 15 amino acids. Per germline, CDR1 MNHEY and CDR2 SMNVEV (reference sequence). This clonotype was counted many times. TCRdb independently ran MiXCR on the PCR reads; one entry per CDR3 protein. The table lists about 15,000 distinct CDR3 sequences, about 50% of them singletons. The receptor was isolated from a male donor with esophageal squamous cell carcinoma. The sample taken for sequencing was esophageal tumor tissue. The V call is TRBV27, the J call TRBJ2-1; TRBD1 matches 11 bases. The CDR3 loop reads CASSRGTGGYNEQFF. The DNA for the CDR3 is TGTGCCAGCAGTAGAGGGACAGGGGGGTACAATGAGCAGTTCTTC.